What follows are 21 T cell receptor beta chains derived from one specimen sequenced in a study of blood T cell repertoires in COVID-19. Method: immunoSEQ multiplex PCR; TCRdb's copy keeps in-frame clones and lacks some. This repertoire shows over 200,000 clones, roughly four fifths found once; its top ten account for about 12%. Sequenced sample: peripheral blood. These receptors originate from a woman in her thirties or forties with acute or convalescent COVID-19.

The gene calls are TRBV7-8 and TRBJ1-2; the D is unclear. V lost 0 bases and J 0 bases, leaving 8 bases between the germline ends. Germline V gene data show CDR1 as SGHVS and CDR2 as FQNEAQ. CDR3 length: 15 amino acids. The CDR3 region is CASSLAAATNYGYTF. Written as DNA, the CDR3 is TGTGCCAGCAGCTTAGCCGCGGCAACTAACTATGGCTACACCTTC.

This clone was found once. V and J are TRBV6-1 and TRBJ2-1; 9 nucleotides line up with TRBD2. The CDR3 has 18 amino acids. The V segment lost 4 bases and the J segment 5 bases; nucleotides outside the gene matches: 15. Germline V CDR1 and CDR2: MNHNS, SASEGT. The CDR3 reads CASSARLAALTDHNEQFF. As DNA, the CDR3 is TGTGCCAGCAGTGCTAGACTAGCGGCCCTAACCGACCACAATGAGCAGTTCTTC.

The chain carries TRBV10-1 and TRBJ1-1; 9 nucleotides agree with TRBD1. The germline CDR1 and CDR2 sequences are WNHNN and SYGVQD (reference sequence). Trimming removed 6 bases from V and 2 bases from J; junction bases left unmatched: 4. This CDR3 region has 14 residues. The CDR3 protein is CASSGTGFNTEAFF. CDR3 in DNA: TGCGCCAGCAGCGGGACAGGGTTTAACACTGAAGCTTTCTTT.

The V gene is TRBV12-3 or TRBV12-4, the J gene TRBJ2-3; 7 bases agree with TRBD1. The J segment lost 2 bases and the V segment lost 8 bases, leaving 4 bases of the junction unmatched. This CDR3 region has 13 residues. The CDR3 DNA is TGTGCCAGCCGGGACAGTATCACAGATACGCAGTATTTT. Translating it yields CASRDSITDTQYF.

This clone was recorded a few times. The J gene is TRBJ2-7, the V gene TRBV6-5; 11 nucleotides match TRBD1. Trimming cost V 5 bases and J 6 bases; bases outside gene matches: 3. Germline CDR1 reads MNHEY; CDR2 reads SVGAGI. The CDR3 extends over 13 amino acids. Here the CDR3 reads CASSTGTGGEQYF. CDR3 DNA: TGTGCCAGCAGTACCGGGACAGGGGGCGAGCAGTACTTC.

V gene TRBV11-3 combines with J gene TRBJ2-2; 8 bases agree with TRBD2. Germline V CDR1 and CDR2: SGHNT, YENEEA. The CDR3 runs to 17 residues. V trimming: 5 bases; J trimming: 1 base; junction bases outside the gene matches: 9. CDR3 residues: CASSRAGSGRNTGELFF. CDR3 nucleotide sequence: TGTGCCAGCAGCCGGGCCGGGAGCGGGAGGAACACCGGGGAGCTGTTTTTT.

The gene calls are TRBV10-1 and TRBJ2-3; 10 bases fit TRBD2. This CDR3 contains 16 residues. Germline trimming cut 4 bases from V and 2 bases from J; bases unmatched to any gene: 6. The germline V gene has CDR1 WNHNN and CDR2 SYGVQD (reference sequence). The CDR3 DNA sequence: TGCGCCAGCAGTGCAGCGGGAGGGGGCATCACAGATACGCAGTATTTT. Translated, it gives CASSAAGGGITDTQYF.

The rearrangement uses TRBV7-6 and TRBJ2-1, with TRBD1 identical over 10 bases. Per the germline V gene, CDR1 is SGHVS and CDR2 is FNYEAQ. There are 16 residues in the CDR3. Losses at the gene ends were 5 bases for V and 8 bases for J; bases not matched to a gene: 12. The CDR3 nucleotides are TGTGCCAGCAGCCAGGGGGACAGGGGAGATTTCGATGAGCAGTTCTTC. Translated: CASSQGDRGDFDEQFF.

This chain uses TRBV30 with TRBJ2-7; no clear D. This CDR3 spans 14 amino acids. Germline V CDR1 and CDR2: GTSNPN, SVGIG (reference sequence). Between the trimmed V and J ends, which lost 2 bases and 0 bases, there was a span of 11 bases. The DNA for the CDR3 is TGTGCCTGGAGTTCAAAGACATCCTCCTACGAGCAGTACTTC. Translation: CAWSSKTSSYEQYF.

The chain has TRBV9 and TRBJ1-1, with D uncertain. Germline lookup yields CDR1 SGDLS and CDR2 YYNGEE. The CDR3 spans 14 residues. V lost 2 bases to trimming and J lost 1 base, with 9 bases between them. The CDR3 spells CASSVGPGNTEAFF. The CDR3 coding sequence is TGTGCCAGCAGCGTCGGTCCCGGGAACACTGAAGCTTTCTTT. The full variable domain, with the rest looked up from reference TRBV9 and TRBJ1-1, is DSGVTQTPKHLITATGQRVTLRCSPRSGDLSVYWYQQSLDQGLQFLIQYYNGEERAKGNILERFSAQQFPDLHSELNLSSLELGDSALYFCASSVGPGNTEAFFGQGTRLTVV.

J is TRBJ1-4 and V is TRBV6-6; maybe TRBD1 (6 bases). Germline V gene data show CDR1 as MNHNY and CDR2 as SVGAGI (reference sequence). Trimming removed 2 bases from V and 3 bases from J, with 10 bases in between. The CDR3 is made up of 15 amino acids. CDR3 DNA: TGTGCCAGCAGTTACCCCCAGGGGCCTAATGAAAAACTGTTTTTT. Residues: CASSYPQGPNEKLFF.

The chain employs TRBV27 and TRBJ2-7; 7 positions match TRBD2. The trim removed 2 bases at V and 3 bases at J, leaving 4 bases unmatched. Germline V gene lookup returns CDR1 MNHEY and CDR2 SMNVEV (reference sequence). The CDR3 loop spans 14 amino acids. DNA for the CDR3: TGTGCCAGCAGTTTACAAGCGGGATACTACGAGCAGTACTTC. Translated, it gives CASSLQAGYYEQYF.

In this sample, this clone turned up a few times. The V and J genes are TRBV3-1 (or the pseudogene TRBV3-2) and TRBJ1-2; TRBD1 is a possible D gene (6 bases). Germline V gene sequence: CDR1 LGHDT, CDR2 YNNKEL (reference sequence). The CDR3 sequence is 15 residues long. Trimming took 4 bases from V and 2 from J, leaving 14 bases between them. CDR3 protein: CASSPGIQGNYGYTF. In DNA form, the CDR3 reads TGTGCCAGCAGCCCAGGCATCCAGGGGAACTATGGCTACACCTTC.

V is TRBV4-2 and J is TRBJ1-3; D perhaps matches TRBD1 (6 bases). The V end was cut by 0 bases, the J end by 0 bases, with 15 bases between. Germline values: CDR1 LGHNA, CDR2 YNFKEQ. The CDR3 spans 18 residues. DNA of the CDR3: TGTGCCAGCAGCCAAGATCCCTCCGACAGGAGCTCTGGAAACACCATATATTTT. Translated: CASSQDPSDRSSGNTIYF.

The chain carries TRBV6-5 and TRBJ2-7, with 8 bases that match TRBD2. The CDR3 is 14 amino acids. CDR1 MNHEY and CDR2 SVGAGI come from the germline V gene. With 5 bases clipped from V and 7 bases from J, the junction kept 10 bases outside the gene matches. The CDR3 reads CASSMNSGIGEQYF. In DNA, the CDR3 is TGTGCCAGCAGTATGAATAGCGGGATAGGGGAGCAGTACTTC.

V and J are TRBV7-2 and TRBJ1-4, with D perhaps matching TRBD1 (6 bases). Germline V gene lookup returns CDR1 SGHTA and CDR2 FQGNSA. This CDR3 has 14 amino acids. Trimming took off 6 bases at V and 10 bases at J, with 18 bases between the two ends. The CDR3 region is CASRKQGPWPKLFF. DNA of the CDR3: TGTGCCAGCAGAAAGCAGGGGCCGTGGCCAAAACTGTTTTTT.

The V call is TRBV6-1, the J call TRBJ1-3; TRBD1 might be the D (6 bases). Deletions cut 0 bases from V and 6 bases from J, with 15 bases between. Germline loops: CDR1 MNHNS, CDR2 SASEGT. The CDR3 loop spans 16 amino acids. The CDR3 loop reads CASSEALAQGTNTIYF. The CDR3 region has the DNA TGTGCCAGCAGTGAAGCGCTGGCACAGGGAACAAACACCATATATTTT.

The chain has TRBV12-2 and TRBJ1-5. TRBV12-2 is shown as a pseudogene. CDR3 length equals 15 residues. CDR3 DNA: TGTGCAAGTCGCTTAGCGTCGGGGGGAGGACAGCCCCAGCATTTT. Protein product: CASRLASGGGQPQHF.

The V call is TRBV2, the J call TRBJ1-6, with D possibly TRBD1 on 6 matching bases. V dropped 1 base and J dropped 11 bases, with 12 bases sitting between them. CDR1 and CDR2 (germline): SNHLY, FYNNEI. The CDR3 sequence is 14 residues long. The DNA of the CDR3 is TGTGCCAGCAGTGAAGGCAGAGGGGGACCACCCCTCCACTTT. This codes for CASSEGRGGPPLHF.

The chain combines TRBV6-2 or TRBV6-3 with TRBJ1-2; D is ambiguous. The germline V gene encodes CDR1 MNHEY and CDR2 SVGEGT. The CDR3 consists of 16 residues. V lost 2 bases and J 8 bases, leaving 21 bases between the germline ends. CDR3 sequence reads: CASSYMVQTTIGGYTF. CDR3 DNA: TGTGCCAGCAGTTACATGGTACAAACTACAATCGGCGGCTACACCTTC.

This clone was counted a single time. The chain recombines TRBV6-6 with TRBJ2-1, with TRBD2 matching 12 bases. The CDR3 contains 16 residues. J was trimmed by 7 bases and V by 0 bases; bases with no gene match: 4. Germline CDR1 is MNHNY and CDR2 is SVGAGI (reference sequence). The CDR3 spells CASSYSVGLAGNEQFF. Written as DNA, the CDR3 is TGTGCCAGCAGTTACTCGGTAGGACTAGCGGGAAATGAGCAGTTCTTC.